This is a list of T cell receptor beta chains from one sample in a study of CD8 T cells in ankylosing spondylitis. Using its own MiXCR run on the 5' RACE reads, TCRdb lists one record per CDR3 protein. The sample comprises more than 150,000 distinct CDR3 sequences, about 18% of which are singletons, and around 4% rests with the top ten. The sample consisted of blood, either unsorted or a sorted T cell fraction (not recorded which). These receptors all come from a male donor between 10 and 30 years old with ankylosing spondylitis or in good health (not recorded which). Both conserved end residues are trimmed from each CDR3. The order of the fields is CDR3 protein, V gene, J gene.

CDR3: ASSQGRSRNQPQH
V: TRBV3-1
J: TRBJ1-5

CDR3: ASSYSLEGEKLF
V: TRBV6-6
J: TRBJ1-4

CDR3: SAPDSMLFAKNIQY
V: TRBV20-1
J: TRBJ2-4

CDR3: AWRGGTSGNTIY
V: TRBV30
J: TRBJ1-3

CDR3: ASSQPDASTGELF
V: TRBV4-1
J: TRBJ2-2

CDR3: ASSLGHGELF
V: TRBV4-3
J: TRBJ2-2

CDR3: SVVGGRAGETQY
V: TRBV29-1
J: TRBJ2-5

CDR3: ASLGGVFTDTQY
V: TRBV7-9
J: TRBJ2-3

CDR3: ASSVFVRFQETQY
V: TRBV6-1
J: TRBJ2-5

CDR3: ASSYRSAGLTDTQY
V: TRBV6-6
J: TRBJ2-3

CDR3: ASKRLARSYEQY
V: TRBV10-2
J: TRBJ2-7

CDR3: SARTQGTGKYSNQPQH
V: TRBV20-1
J: TRBJ1-5

CDR3: ATSSGISYNEQF
V: TRBV15
J: TRBJ2-1

CDR3: ASRSVGNEQF
V: TRBV6-2/TRBV6-3
J: TRBJ2-1

CDR3: ASSGVLGSYNEQF
V: TRBV6-6
J: TRBJ2-1

CDR3: ASSLGLERSTDTQY
V: TRBV7-8
J: TRBJ2-3

CDR3: SVVGLANQETQY
V: TRBV29-1
J: TRBJ2-5

CDR3: ASSLVPGLAGINEQF
V: TRBV7-2
J: TRBJ2-1

CDR3: ASSVGALAGKETQY
V: TRBV9
J: TRBJ2-5

CDR3: ASSPQGENTEAF
V: TRBV5-1
J: TRBJ1-1

CDR3: ASSLDLAGAPFNEQF
V: TRBV12-3/TRBV12-4
J: TRBJ2-1

CDR3: ASSQERLAASEQF
V: TRBV12-3/TRBV12-4
J: TRBJ2-1

CDR3: ASSFSVAGELF
V: TRBV12-3/TRBV12-4
J: TRBJ2-2

CDR3: ASSLGSTTLAGYEQY
V: TRBV5-1
J: TRBJ2-7

CDR3: ASSPQAIGELF
V: TRBV12-3/TRBV12-4
J: TRBJ2-2

CDR3: ASSLLGGETQY
V: TRBV7-6
J: TRBJ2-5

CDR3: ASSYSQGSGTEAF
V: TRBV6-2/TRBV6-3
J: TRBJ1-1

CDR3: ASSPLDRGTSGELF
V: TRBV5-1
J: TRBJ2-2

CDR3: ASHARPGLAGTASYNEQF
V: TRBV27
J: TRBJ2-1